These 21 T cell receptor beta chains originate from one sample sequenced in a study of blood T cell repertoires in COVID-19. Repertoires were generated with immunoSEQ multiplex PCR, while TCRdb's copy carries only in-frame clones and drops some. This sample has about 170,000 clones, with approximately 81% found just once. Sequenced input: peripheral blood. The receptor source for this set is a woman aged 70 to 79 with COVID-19, enrolled during active disease.

J is TRBJ2-7 and V is TRBV29-1; 10 nucleotides align to TRBD2. V gave up 0 bases and J gave up 5 bases; unmatched junction bases: 4. The CDR3 totals 14 residues. The V gene's germline CDR1 is SQVTM and CDR2 ANQGSEA. CDR3 sequence (DNA): TGCAGCGTTGAAGAGGCTAGCGGGGGCCACGAGCAGTACTTC. It yields the protein CSVEEASGGHEQYF.

This chain links TRBV7-2 with TRBJ1-2; 7 bases align to TRBD1. Germline V CDR1 and CDR2: SGHTA, FQGNSA. This CDR3 has 13 residues. Trimming took 4 bases from V and 2 from J; bases not matched to a gene: 1. CDR3 in DNA: TGTGCCAGCAGCTCGACAGGGAACTATGGCTACACCTTC. Residues: CASSSTGNYGYTF.

The chain has TRBV2 and TRBJ1-5, with TRBD1 identical over 8 bases. CDR3 length: 16 residues. V shed 7 bases and J 0 bases; nucleotides not matched to a gene: 8. Germline V lookup: CDR1 SNHLY, CDR2 FYNNEI. CDR3 protein: CASTGQGGGSNQPQHF. The CDR3 region has the DNA TGTGCCAGCACTGGACAGGGCGGCGGTAGCAATCAGCCCCAGCATTTT. Combining the CDR3 with reference TRBV2 and TRBJ1-5 gives the whole variable domain EPEVTQTPSHQVTQMGQEVILRCVPISNHLYFYWYRQILGQKVEFLVSFYNNEISEKSEIFDDQFSVERPDGSNFTLKIRSTKLEDSAMYFCASTGQGGGSNQPQHFGDGTRLSIL.

The rearrangement joins TRBV24-1 to TRBJ2-3; 7 nucleotides agree with TRBD1. The CDR3 is made up of 12 amino acids. CDR1 is KGHDR, CDR2 SFDVKD, per germline. The ends lost 9 bases at V and 8 bases at J; junction bases unmatched: 7. The CDR3 is CATSSGGSTQYF. DNA of the CDR3: TGTGCCACCTCCTCAGGGGGAAGTACGCAGTATTTT.

This clone was detected only once. V usage is TRBV7-9 and J usage is TRBJ2-3; a weak D match, TRBD1 (6 bases). This CDR3 contains 16 residues. V lost 3 bases and J lost 8, with 21 bases in between. Germline V gene data show CDR1 as SEHNR and CDR2 as FQNEAQ (reference sequence). The CDR3 here is CASSLFRAGDRRTQYF. The CDR3, as DNA: TGTGCCAGCAGCTTGTTCCGGGCAGGGGATCGTCGTACGCAGTATTTT.

This rearrangement joins TRBV20-1 to TRBJ1-2; D is unclear. The CDR3 length is 12 residues. V was shortened by 3 bases and J by 11 bases, with 16 bases between the two germline ends. In germline, CDR1 is DFQATT, CDR2 SNEGSKA (reference sequence). CDR3 loop: CSASALPGSYTF. The CDR3 DNA reads as TGCAGTGCTAGTGCCCTCCCTGGGAGTTACACCTTC.

The V call is TRBV20-1, the J call TRBJ2-1; 13 bases are shared with TRBD2. Germline CDR1 is DFQATT and CDR2 is SNEGSKA (reference sequence). V lost 3 bases, J lost 5 bases, and 4 bases stayed unmatched. The CDR3 has 15 amino acids. The chain's CDR3 is CSASRGLAGDNEQFF. In DNA form, the CDR3 reads TGCAGTGCTAGTCGCGGACTAGCGGGAGACAATGAGCAGTTCTTC.

The genes are TRBV7-8 and TRBJ1-5; maybe TRBD1 (6 bases). CDR1 is SGHVS and CDR2 is FQNEAQ in the germline V gene. The CDR3 is 13 residues long. The V and J ends lost 2 bases and 4 bases respectively, with 6 bases between them. CDR3 residues: CASSLQGNQPQHF. The CDR3 bases are TGTGCCAGCAGCTTACAGGGGAATCAGCCCCAGCATTTT.

There are a few counts of this clone. The chain uses TRBV5-5 and TRBJ2-7, with TRBD2 as a possible D gene (5 bases). Germline assignment: CDR1 SGHKS and CDR2 YYEKEE (reference sequence). The CDR3 consists of 14 residues. V was pared by 4 bases and J by 6 bases, with 17 bases between. CDR3 bases: TGTGCCAGCAGCCAAAGCGGCATGAGCCTCGAGCAGTACTTC. Translation: CASSQSGMSLEQYF. The variable domain in full, completed from reference TRBV5-5 and TRBJ2-7, reads DAGVTQSPTHLIKTRGQQVTLRCSPISGHKSVSWYQQVLGQGPQFIFQYYEKEERGRGNFPDRFSARQFPNYSSELNVNALLLGDSALYLCASSQSGMSLEQYFGPGTRLTVT.

The chain has TRBV6-6 and TRBJ2-1; tentatively, D is TRBD1 (5 bases). The CDR3 totals 12 residues. Per germline, CDR1 MNHNY and CDR2 SVGAGI (reference sequence). Trimming cost V 7 bases and J 9 bases, with 13 bases left between them. The CDR3 loop is CASNSYQGEQFF. In DNA, the CDR3 is TGTGCCAGCAACTCTTATCAGGGTGAGCAGTTCTTC.

This rearrangement joins TRBV30 to TRBJ1-2; a possible D gene is TRBD1 (5 bases). V was pared by 2 bases and J by 7 bases, with 14 bases between. CDR1 and CDR2 from the germline V gene are GTSNPN and SVGIG (reference sequence). The CDR3 is made up of 13 amino acids. The CDR3: CAWSKSRVGGYTF. The CDR3, as DNA: TGTGCCTGGAGTAAATCCAGGGTCGGTGGCTACACCTTC.

This CDR3 reads CASSQAQLAGPDTQYF. In DNA, the CDR3 is TGTGCCAGCAGCCAAGCTCAACTAGCGGGACCAGATACGCAGTATTTT. V usage is TRBV3-1 (or the pseudogene TRBV3-2) and J usage is TRBJ2-3, with 10 bases fitting TRBD2. This CDR3 is 16 amino acids long. V lost 1 base and J lost 4; bases outside the gene matches: 5. Germline-derived CDR1 and CDR2 are LGHDT and YNNKEL (reference sequence).

In nucleotides, the CDR3 is TGCGCCAGCAGCTTAGGCGGGCGACAAGAGACCCAGTACTTC. Protein product: CASSLGGRQETQYF. The V and J genes are TRBV5-1 and TRBJ2-5, with D maybe TRBD2 (5 bases). Germline-derived CDR1 and CDR2 are SGHRS and YFSETQ. The CDR3 has 14 residues. The V gene lost 2 bases and the J gene lost 2 bases, with 10 bases spanning the gap.

The CDR3 DNA sequence: TGTGCCAGCAGTTCGGAGGGTAACACTGAAGCTTTCTTT. It is translated as CASSSEGNTEAFF. V gene TRBV28 combines with J gene TRBJ1-1; D gene ambiguous. With 4 bases removed from V and 2 bases from J, the gap between germline ends came to 8 bases. Germline lookup yields CDR1 MDHEN and CDR2 SYDVKM. This CDR3 is built from 13 residues.

The rearrangement joins TRBV30 to TRBJ2-3, with TRBD2 identical over 9 bases. After removal of 3 bases from V and 4 bases from J, the junction contained 2 bases not matched to a gene. This CDR3 has 13 amino acids. The germline V gene has CDR1 GTSNPN and CDR2 SVGIG (reference sequence). DNA of the CDR3: TGTGCCTGGAGGGGGACTAGCCCAGATACGCAGTATTTT. Translating it yields CAWRGTSPDTQYF.

The chain couples TRBV28 to TRBJ1-2; no clear D gene. CDR1 and CDR2 (germline): MDHEN, SYDVKM. With 6 bases removed from V and 1 base from J, the gap between germline ends came to 18 bases. The CDR3 extends over 16 amino acids. CDR3 amino acids: CASSAIYVRGNYGYTF. The CDR3 DNA reads as TGTGCCAGCAGCGCCATTTACGTCCGGGGTAACTATGGCTACACCTTC.

The rearrangement joins TRBV30 to TRBJ2-3; the match to TRBD2 covers 8 bases. The CDR3 is made up of 13 amino acids. Trimming removed 0 bases from V and 5 bases from J; junction bases left unmatched: 1. Germline CDR1 and CDR2: GTSNPN and SVGIG (reference sequence). Written as DNA, the CDR3 is TGTGCCTGGAGTGTACGGGGGGGAGATACGCAGTATTTT. Its protein product is CAWSVRGGDTQYF.

The chain recombines TRBV29-1 with TRBJ2-2; D is possibly TRBD2 (5 bases). Germline V gives CDR1 SQVTM, CDR2 ANQGSEA. The V gene lost 5 bases and the J gene lost 6 bases, with 7 bases spanning the gap. This CDR3 is built from 11 residues. CDR3 DNA: TGCAGCGTTAAGGGAGCCGGGGAGCTGTTTTTT. Translation gives CSVKGAGELFF.

The J gene is TRBJ2-1, the V gene TRBV20-1; D uncertain. This CDR3 has 14 amino acids. Germline loops: CDR1 DFQATT, CDR2 SNEGSKA (reference sequence). V lost 3 bases to trimming and J lost 3 bases, with 12 bases between them. CDR3 protein: CSASEVVFYNEQFF. CDR3 DNA: TGCAGTGCTAGTGAGGTAGTCTTCTACAATGAGCAGTTCTTC.

This clone was found a few times. The chain joins TRBV30 to TRBJ1-6; TRBD1 matches at 11 bases. Losses at the gene ends were 0 bases for V and 9 bases for J; bases not matched to a gene: 10. Per germline, CDR1 GTSNPN and CDR2 SVGIG (reference sequence). This CDR3 is 17 amino acids long. The CDR3 reads CAWSVRTGGTIGSPLHF. The CDR3 nucleotides read TGTGCCTGGAGTGTTAGGACAGGGGGCACGATCGGTTCACCCCTCCACTTT.

This chain joins TRBV6-5 and TRBJ2-1, with D uncertain. With 5 bases removed from V and 4 bases from J, the gap between germline ends came to 12 bases. The CDR3 totals 14 residues. Germline V gene sequence: CDR1 MNHEY, CDR2 SVGAGI. The CDR3 spells CASSRVTTYNEQFF. Written as DNA, the CDR3 is TGTGCCAGCAGTCGGGTCACGACTTACAATGAGCAGTTCTTC.